These 19 T cell receptor beta chains share one sample of origin, sequenced in a study of identifying expanded T cells in peripheral blood (dated by TCRdb to between 2017 and 2020). Receptor amplification or capture employed the immunoSEQ multiplex PCR assay. TCRdb mirrors the immuneACCESS table, restricted to in-frame sequences. Some clones are absent from its copies; in checked studies, under half trace to an unresolved V gene, and the reason for the others is unknown. Within this sample are 95,000 to 100,000 clones, with roughly 87% of them counted one time only. The ten largest make up about a sixth of the sample. Sequencing used blood. These receptors all stem from a person aged 18 to 70 in good health.

This rearrangement joins TRBV7-2 to TRBJ2-5; 7 nucleotides agree with TRBD2. There are 16 residues in the CDR3. The V segment lost 8 bases and the J segment 2 bases; nucleotides outside the gene matches: 14. CDR1 SGHTA and CDR2 FQGNSA come from the germline V gene. This CDR3 is CASHKGGSTAQETQYF. Here the CDR3 DNA reads TGTGCCAGCCACAAGGGAGGGTCCACGGCACAAGAGACCCAGTACTTC.

The rearrangement joins TRBV15 to TRBJ2-5; D ambiguous. The CDR3 has 14 amino acids. The ends were cut back, 0 bases at V and 2 bases at J, with 7 bases in the middle. Per the germline V gene, CDR1 is LNHNV and CDR2 is YYDKDF (reference sequence). CDR3 bases: TGTGCCACCAGCAGAGATAAACAGCAAGAGACCCAGTACTTC. Protein product: CATSRDKQQETQYF.

The CDR3 protein is CSVRTLLGTEAFF. CDR3 DNA: TGCAGCGTCCGTACATTATTGGGCACTGAAGCTTTCTTT. The rearrangement uses TRBV29-1 and TRBJ1-1; D not resolved. Germline CDR1 and CDR2: SQVTM and ANQGSEA. This CDR3 comprises 13 residues. V was cut by 6 bases and J by 4 bases, with 15 bases left in between.

The V gene is TRBV30, the J gene TRBJ2-7, with D maybe TRBD2 (5 bases). This CDR3 has 12 residues. The germline V gene has CDR1 GTSNPN and CDR2 SVGIG (reference sequence). V shed 0 bases and J shed 4 bases, with 7 bases lying between them. As DNA, the CDR3 is TGTGCCTGGAGTGTCACGGGGTACGAGCAGTACTTC. Translated, it gives CAWSVTGYEQYF.

The rearrangement uses TRBV7-9 and TRBJ1-2; 8 bases match TRBD1. Trimming cost V 5 bases and J 8 bases; bases outside gene matches: 13. The CDR3 is made up of 15 amino acids. Germline values: CDR1 SEHNR, CDR2 FQNEAQ (reference sequence). The CDR3 region has the DNA TGTGCCAGCAGCACCGGGACAGGCCTCGGTAGAGGCTACACCTTC. It encodes CASSTGTGLGRGYTF.

J is TRBJ1-1 and V is TRBV19; 7 bases match TRBD1. Trimming removed 1 base from V and 1 base from J; junction bases left unmatched: 6. Per germline, CDR1 LNHDA and CDR2 SQIVND (reference sequence). The length of the CDR3 is 16 residues. CDR3 DNA: TGTGCCAGTAGTATAGGACAGGGCGTAGGGAACACTGAAGCTTTCTTT. Amino acid sequence: CASSIGQGVGNTEAFF. The whole variable domain, filled in from reference TRBV19 and TRBJ1-1, reads DGGITQSPKYLFRKEGQNVTLSCEQNLNHDAMYWYRQDPGQGLRLIYYSQIVNDFQKGDIAEGYSVSREKKESFPLTVTSAQKNPTAFYLCASSIGQGVGNTEAFFGQGTRLTVV.

The CDR3 coding sequence is TGTGCCAGCAGTGAAGCCAGGGGGCGGGAAGAGACCCAGTACTTC. This translates into CASSEARGREETQYF. The chain links TRBV6-1 to TRBJ2-5, with 8 bases identical to TRBD1. V was clipped by 0 bases and J by 3 bases; unmatched bases: 3. CDR1 MNHNS and CDR2 SASEGT come from the germline V gene. The CDR3 spans 15 residues.

The V call is TRBV18, the J call TRBJ1-5; weak D call: TRBD1 (6 bases). The length of the CDR3 is 14 residues. The V gene's germline CDR1 is KGHSH and CDR2 LQKENI. V gave up 9 bases and J gave up 3 bases, with 15 bases separating them. CDR3 DNA sequence: TGTGCCAGTGGCCAGGGGCTACCCAATCAGCCCCAGCATTTT. Its protein is CASGQGLPNQPQHF.

The V gene is TRBV5-6, the J gene TRBJ2-5; tentative D call: TRBD1 (5 bases). The V end was cut by 0 bases, the J end by 5 bases, with 17 bases between. The length of the CDR3 is 16 residues. The germline V gene has CDR1 SGHDT and CDR2 YYEEEE. CDR3 region: CASSLGWGHSGETQYF. In DNA, the CDR3 is TGTGCCAGCAGCTTGGGCTGGGGCCACTCCGGGGAGACCCAGTACTTC.

The chain couples TRBV23-1 to TRBJ1-4; a possible D gene is TRBD1 (5 bases). TRBV23-1 is known as an ORF, though its function is uncertain. The CDR3 loop spans 19 amino acids. V was trimmed by 5 bases and J by 0 bases, leaving 22 bases between them. CDR3: CASSFNAQGSSATNEKLFF. The CDR3 nucleotides read TGCGCCAGCAGTTTCAACGCCCAGGGTAGTTCCGCAACTAATGAAAAACTGTTTTTT.

This chain connects TRBV28 to TRBJ1-2; D unclear. The V end lost 6 bases, the J end lost 3 bases, and 20 bases lay between the germline ends. CDR1 is MDHEN and CDR2 is SYDVKM in the germline V gene. The CDR3 sequence is 16 residues long. The CDR3 DNA reads TGTGCCAGCAGCCCCGACCTGGGAAATCGGGACTATGGCTACACCTTC. This encodes CASSPDLGNRDYGYTF.

The CDR3 protein is CASSYSRDTQYF. The CDR3, as DNA: TGTGCCAGCAGTTACTCGCGAGATACGCAGTATTTT. V and J are TRBV6-5 and TRBJ2-3, with D uncertain. Germline CDR1 reads MNHEY; CDR2 reads SVGAGI. Trimming removed 0 bases from V and 5 bases from J, with 3 bases in between. The CDR3 is 12 amino acids.

A few counts support this clone. This rearrangement joins TRBV5-4 to TRBJ1-6; 9 nucleotides match TRBD1. The CDR3 is made up of 15 amino acids. Per the germline V gene, CDR1 is SGHNT and CDR2 is YYREEE (reference sequence). J was trimmed by 8 bases and V by 2 bases; bases with no gene match: 5. CDR3 DNA: TGTGCCAGCAGCTTTTCGGACAGGGGTGATTCACCCCTCCACTTT. Translated, it gives CASSFSDRGDSPLHF.

CDR3 protein: CASSIWARATNEKLFF. CDR3 sequence (DNA): TGTGCCAGTAGTATATGGGCCCGAGCAACTAATGAAAAACTGTTTTTT. The rearrangement links TRBV19 to TRBJ1-4; D gene ambiguous. Trimming cost V 2 bases and J 0 bases, with 10 bases left between them. There are 16 residues in the CDR3. Germline V gives CDR1 LNHDA, CDR2 SQIVND (reference sequence).

The rearrangement joins TRBV7-9 to TRBJ1-2; D is possibly TRBD1 (5 bases). The V gene's germline CDR1 is SEHNR and CDR2 FQNEAQ (reference sequence). Trimming took 1 base from V and 4 from J, leaving 13 bases between them. This CDR3 contains 15 residues. Here the CDR3 reads CASSLVGAIPYGYTF. CDR3 DNA: TGTGCCAGCAGCTTAGTAGGGGCGATCCCCTATGGCTACACCTTC.

V usage is TRBV29-1 and J usage is TRBJ1-1; TRBD1 is a possible D gene (5 bases). The V gene's germline CDR1 is SQVTM and CDR2 ANQGSEA. V was cut by 3 bases and J by 5 bases, with 22 bases left in between. This CDR3 is 16 amino acids long. CDR3 protein: CSVEGRRFREKTEAFF. CDR3 coding DNA: TGCAGCGTTGAGGGTCGCCGGTTCAGGGAGAAAACTGAAGCTTTCTTT.

The chain combines TRBV29-1 with TRBJ1-1, with D perhaps TRBD1 (5 bases). The CDR3 is made up of 12 amino acids. Germline V gene sequence: CDR1 SQVTM, CDR2 ANQGSEA. The V gene lost 6 bases and the J gene lost 6 bases, with 14 bases spanning the gap. CDR3 protein: CSVLGGWAEAFF. The CDR3 nucleotides are TGCAGCGTCCTGGGGGGGTGGGCTGAAGCTTTCTTT.

The chain employs TRBV7-8 and TRBJ1-1; D is unresolved. The CDR3 loop spans 15 amino acids. Looked up from germline, CDR1 is SGHVS and CDR2 is FQNEAQ. V lost 7 bases and J 2 bases, leaving 17 bases between the germline ends. The CDR3 DNA reads as TGTGCCAGCACGGAGTGGACCAGCCTTAACACTGAAGCTTTCTTT. Translation: CASTEWTSLNTEAFF.

V gene TRBV5-4 combines with J gene TRBJ1-6; TRBD1 matches 7 bases. CDR1 is SGHNT and CDR2 is YYREEE in the germline V gene (reference sequence). The CDR3 length is 18 residues. Trimming removed 2 bases from V and 9 bases from J; junction bases left unmatched: 17. The CDR3 bases are TGTGCCAGCAGCTTTGGAGGGGCAAGAGGGGACAGCGGTTCACCCCTCCACTTT. This codes for CASSFGGARGDSGSPLHF.